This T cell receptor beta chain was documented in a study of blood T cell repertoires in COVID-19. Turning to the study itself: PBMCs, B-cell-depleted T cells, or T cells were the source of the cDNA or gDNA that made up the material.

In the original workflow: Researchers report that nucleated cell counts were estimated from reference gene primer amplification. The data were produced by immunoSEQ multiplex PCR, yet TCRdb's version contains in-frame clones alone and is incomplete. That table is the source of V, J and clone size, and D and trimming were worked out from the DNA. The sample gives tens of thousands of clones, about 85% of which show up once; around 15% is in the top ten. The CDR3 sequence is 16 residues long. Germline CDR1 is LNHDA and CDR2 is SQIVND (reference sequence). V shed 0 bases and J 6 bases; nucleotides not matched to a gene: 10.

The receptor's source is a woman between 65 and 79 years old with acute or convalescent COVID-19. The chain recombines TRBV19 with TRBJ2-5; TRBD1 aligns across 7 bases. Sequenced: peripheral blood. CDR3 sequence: CASSIDLAGGRKTQYF. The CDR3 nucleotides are TGTGCCAGTAGTATAGATCTGGCAGGGGGTCGGAAGACCCAGTACTTC.